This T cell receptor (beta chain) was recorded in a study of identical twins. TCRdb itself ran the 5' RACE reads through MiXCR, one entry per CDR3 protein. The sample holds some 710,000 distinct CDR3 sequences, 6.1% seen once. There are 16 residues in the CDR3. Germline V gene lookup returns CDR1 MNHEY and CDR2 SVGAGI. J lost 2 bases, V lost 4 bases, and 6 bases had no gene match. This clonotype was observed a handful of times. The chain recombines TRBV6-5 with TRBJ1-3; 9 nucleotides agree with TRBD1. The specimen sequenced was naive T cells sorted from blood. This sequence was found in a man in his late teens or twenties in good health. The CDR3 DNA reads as TGTGCCAGCAGTTCCCGGGACAGGGTTCCTGGAAACACCATATATTTT. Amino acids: CASSSRDRVPGNTIYF.